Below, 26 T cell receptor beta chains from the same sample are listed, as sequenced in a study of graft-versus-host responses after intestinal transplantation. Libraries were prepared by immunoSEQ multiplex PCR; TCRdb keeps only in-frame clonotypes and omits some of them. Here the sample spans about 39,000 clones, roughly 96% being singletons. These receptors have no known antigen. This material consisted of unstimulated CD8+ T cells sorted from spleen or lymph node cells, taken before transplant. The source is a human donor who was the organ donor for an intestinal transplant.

CDR3 amino acids: CASSWHPNEQYF. The CDR3, as DNA: TGTGCCAGCAGCTGGCACCCTAACGAGCAGTACTTC. The chain uses TRBV7-9 and TRBJ2-7; no firm D call. Germline V gene lookup returns CDR1 SEHNR and CDR2 FQNEAQ (reference sequence). V was pared by 4 bases and J by 5 bases, with 9 bases between. This CDR3 region has 12 residues.

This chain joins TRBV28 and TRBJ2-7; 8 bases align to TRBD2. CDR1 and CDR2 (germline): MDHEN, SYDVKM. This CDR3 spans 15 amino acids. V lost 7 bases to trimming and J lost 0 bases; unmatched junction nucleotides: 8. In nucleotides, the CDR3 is TGTGCCAGCACCACTACCGGGACTAGCTCCTACGAGCAGTACTTC. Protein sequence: CASTTTGTSSYEQYF.

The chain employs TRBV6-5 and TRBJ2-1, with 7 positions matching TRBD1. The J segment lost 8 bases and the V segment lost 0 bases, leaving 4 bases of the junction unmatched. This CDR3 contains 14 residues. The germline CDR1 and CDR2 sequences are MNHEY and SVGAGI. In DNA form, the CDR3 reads TGTGCCAGCAGTTACTCGATAGGGGGCGATGAGCAGTTCTTC. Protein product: CASSYSIGGDEQFF.

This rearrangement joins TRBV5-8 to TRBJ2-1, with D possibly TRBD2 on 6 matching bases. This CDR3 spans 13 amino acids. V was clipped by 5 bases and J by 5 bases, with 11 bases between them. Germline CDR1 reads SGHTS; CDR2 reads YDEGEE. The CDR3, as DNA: TGTGCCAGCAGTTTGCGGAGGGACAATGAGCAGTTCTTC. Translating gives CASSLRRDNEQFF.

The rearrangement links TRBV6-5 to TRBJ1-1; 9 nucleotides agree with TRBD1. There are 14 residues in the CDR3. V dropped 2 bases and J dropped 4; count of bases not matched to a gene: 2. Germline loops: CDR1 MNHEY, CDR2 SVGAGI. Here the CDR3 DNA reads TGTGCCAGCAGTTACGGACAGGGGCCCACTGAAGCTTTCTTT. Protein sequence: CASSYGQGPTEAFF.

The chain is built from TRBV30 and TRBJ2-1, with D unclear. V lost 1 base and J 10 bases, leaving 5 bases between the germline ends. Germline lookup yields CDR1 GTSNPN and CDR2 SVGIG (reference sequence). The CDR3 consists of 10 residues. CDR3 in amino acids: CAWSGREQFF. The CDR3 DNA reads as TGTGCCTGGAGTGGAAGAGAGCAGTTCTTC.

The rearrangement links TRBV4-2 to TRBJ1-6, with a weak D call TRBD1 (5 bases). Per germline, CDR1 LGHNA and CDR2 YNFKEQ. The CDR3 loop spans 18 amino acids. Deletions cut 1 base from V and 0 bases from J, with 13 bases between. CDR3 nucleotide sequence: TGTGCCAGCAGCCAAGGTACGCCAGGGACCTCCTATAATTCACCCCTCCACTTT. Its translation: CASSQGTPGTSYNSPLHF.

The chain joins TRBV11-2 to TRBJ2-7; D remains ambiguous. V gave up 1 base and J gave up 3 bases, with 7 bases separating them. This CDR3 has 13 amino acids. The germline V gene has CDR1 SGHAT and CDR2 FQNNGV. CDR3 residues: CASSLAGSYEQYF. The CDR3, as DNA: TGTGCCAGCAGCTTAGCGGGCAGCTACGAGCAGTACTTC. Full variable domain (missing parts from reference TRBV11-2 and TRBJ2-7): EAGVAQSPRYKIIEKRQSVAFWCNPISGHATLYWYQQILGQGPKLLIQFQNNGVVDDSQLPKDRFSAERLKGVDSTLKIQPAKLEDSAVYLCASSLAGSYEQYFGPGTRLTVT.

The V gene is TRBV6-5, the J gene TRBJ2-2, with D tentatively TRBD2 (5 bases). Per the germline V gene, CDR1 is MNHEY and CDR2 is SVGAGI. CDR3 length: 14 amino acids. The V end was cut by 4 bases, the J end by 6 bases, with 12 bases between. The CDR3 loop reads CASSLLSVAGELFF. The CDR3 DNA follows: TGTGCCAGCAGTTTACTTAGCGTGGCCGGGGAGCTGTTTTTT.

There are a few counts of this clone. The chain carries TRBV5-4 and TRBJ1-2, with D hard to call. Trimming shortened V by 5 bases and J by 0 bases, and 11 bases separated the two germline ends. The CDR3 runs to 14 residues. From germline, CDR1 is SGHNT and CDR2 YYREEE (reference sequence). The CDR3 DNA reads TGTGCCAGCAGTCCCGGACCGTCTAACTATGGCTACACCTTC. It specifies CASSPGPSNYGYTF.

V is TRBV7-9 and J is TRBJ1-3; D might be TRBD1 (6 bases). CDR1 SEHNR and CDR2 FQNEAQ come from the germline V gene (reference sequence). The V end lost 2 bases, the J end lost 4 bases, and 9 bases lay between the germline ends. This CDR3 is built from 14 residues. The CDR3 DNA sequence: TGTGCCAGCAGCTTACTCGACAGGGGAAACACCATATATTTT. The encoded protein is CASSLLDRGNTIYF.

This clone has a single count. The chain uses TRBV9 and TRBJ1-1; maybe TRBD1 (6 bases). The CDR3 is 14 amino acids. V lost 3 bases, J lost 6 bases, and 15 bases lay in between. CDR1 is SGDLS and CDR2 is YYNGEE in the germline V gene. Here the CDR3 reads CASSANTGLAEAFF. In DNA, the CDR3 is TGTGCCAGCAGCGCCAATACAGGGTTGGCTGAAGCTTTCTTT.

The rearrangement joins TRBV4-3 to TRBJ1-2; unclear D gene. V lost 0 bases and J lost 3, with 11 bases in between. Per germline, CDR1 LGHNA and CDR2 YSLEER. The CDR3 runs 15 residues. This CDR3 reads CASSQDGRVDYGYTF. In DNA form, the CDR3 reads TGCGCCAGCAGCCAAGATGGGAGGGTAGACTATGGCTACACCTTC.

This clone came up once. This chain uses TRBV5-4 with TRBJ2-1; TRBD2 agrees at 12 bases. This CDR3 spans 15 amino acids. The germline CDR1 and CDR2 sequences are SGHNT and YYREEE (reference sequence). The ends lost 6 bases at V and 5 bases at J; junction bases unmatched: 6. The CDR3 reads CASTPTSGGDNEQFF. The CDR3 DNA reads TGTGCCAGCACCCCGACTAGCGGGGGTGACAATGAGCAGTTCTTC.

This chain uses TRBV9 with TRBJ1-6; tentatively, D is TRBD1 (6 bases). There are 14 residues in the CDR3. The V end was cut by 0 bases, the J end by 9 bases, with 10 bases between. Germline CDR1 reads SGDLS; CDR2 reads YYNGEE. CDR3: CASSVVQGTSPLHF. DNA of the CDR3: TGTGCCAGCAGCGTAGTTCAGGGGACTTCACCCCTCCACTTT.

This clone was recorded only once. Here the CDR3 reads CASSYEQFNQPQHF. Here the CDR3 DNA reads TGTGCCAGCAGTTACGAACAGTTCAATCAGCCCCAGCATTTT. This chain connects TRBV6-5 to TRBJ1-5; D not certain. Trimming took 2 bases from V and 3 from J, leaving 8 bases between them. The CDR3 sequence is 14 residues long. Germline CDR1 and CDR2: MNHEY and SVGAGI.

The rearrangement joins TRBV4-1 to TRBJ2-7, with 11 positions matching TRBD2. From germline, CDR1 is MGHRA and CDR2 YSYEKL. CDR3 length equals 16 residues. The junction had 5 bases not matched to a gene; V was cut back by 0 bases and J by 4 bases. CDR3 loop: CASSQDLAGGQYEQYF. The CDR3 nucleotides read TGCGCCAGCAGCCAAGACCTAGCGGGGGGTCAATACGAGCAGTACTTC.

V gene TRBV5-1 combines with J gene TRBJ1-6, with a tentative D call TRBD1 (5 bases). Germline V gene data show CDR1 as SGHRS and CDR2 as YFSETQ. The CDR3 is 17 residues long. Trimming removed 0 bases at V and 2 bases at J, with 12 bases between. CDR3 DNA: TGCGCCAGCAGCTTGGTGGGGGAGCGAGCCTATAATTCACCCCTCCACTTT. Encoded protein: CASSLVGERAYNSPLHF.

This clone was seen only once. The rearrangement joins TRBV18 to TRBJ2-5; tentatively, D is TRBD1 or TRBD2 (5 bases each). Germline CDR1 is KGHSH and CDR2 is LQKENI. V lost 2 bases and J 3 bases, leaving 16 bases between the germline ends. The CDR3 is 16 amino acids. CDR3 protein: CASSPNRPGTKETQYF. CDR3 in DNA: TGTGCCAGCTCACCAAATCGCCCAGGGACCAAAGAGACCCAGTACTTC.

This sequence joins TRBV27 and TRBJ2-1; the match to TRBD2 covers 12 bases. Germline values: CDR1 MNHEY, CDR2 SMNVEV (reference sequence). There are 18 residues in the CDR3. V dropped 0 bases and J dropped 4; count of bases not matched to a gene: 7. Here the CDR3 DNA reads TGTGCCAGCAGTTTATCCCTAGCGGGGGGGCGCTTATACAATGAGCAGTTCTTC. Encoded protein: CASSLSLAGGRLYNEQFF.

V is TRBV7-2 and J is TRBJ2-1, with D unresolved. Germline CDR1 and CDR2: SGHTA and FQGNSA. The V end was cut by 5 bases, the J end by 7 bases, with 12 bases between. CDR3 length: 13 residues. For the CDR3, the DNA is TGTGCCAGCAGCGTAGAAATAATTAATGAGCAGTTCTTC. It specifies CASSVEIINEQFF.

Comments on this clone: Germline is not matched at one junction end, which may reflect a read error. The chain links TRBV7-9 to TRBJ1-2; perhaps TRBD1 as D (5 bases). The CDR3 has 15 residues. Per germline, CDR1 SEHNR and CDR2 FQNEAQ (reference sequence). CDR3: CASSLADRVPGIYIF. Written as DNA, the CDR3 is TGTGCCAGCAGCTTAGCCGATCGTGTTCCAGGGATCTACATCTTC.

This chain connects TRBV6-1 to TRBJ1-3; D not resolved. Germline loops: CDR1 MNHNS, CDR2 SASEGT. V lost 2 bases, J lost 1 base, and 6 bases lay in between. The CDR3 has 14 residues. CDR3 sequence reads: CASSELGSGNTIYF. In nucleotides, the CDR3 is TGTGCCAGCAGTGAATTGGGTTCTGGAAACACCATATATTTT.

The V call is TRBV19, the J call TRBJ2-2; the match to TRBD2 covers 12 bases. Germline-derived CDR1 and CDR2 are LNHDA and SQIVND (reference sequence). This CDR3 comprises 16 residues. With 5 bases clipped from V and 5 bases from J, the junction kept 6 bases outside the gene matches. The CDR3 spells CASSSGTSGGTGELFF. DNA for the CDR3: TGTGCCAGTAGTTCCGGCACTAGCGGGGGGACCGGGGAGCTGTTTTTT. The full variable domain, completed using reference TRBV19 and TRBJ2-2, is DGGITQSPKYLFRKEGQNVTLSCEQNLNHDAMYWYRQDPGQGLRLIYYSQIVNDFQKGDIAEGYSVSREKKESFPLTVTSAQKNPTAFYLCASSSGTSGGTGELFFGEGSRLTVL.

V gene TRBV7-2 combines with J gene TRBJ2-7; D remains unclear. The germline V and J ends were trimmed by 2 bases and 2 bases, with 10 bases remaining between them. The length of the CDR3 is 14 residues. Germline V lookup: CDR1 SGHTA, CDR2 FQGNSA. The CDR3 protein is CASSLLPGTYEQYF. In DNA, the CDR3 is TGTGCCAGCAGCTTACTCCCAGGAACCTACGAGCAGTACTTC.

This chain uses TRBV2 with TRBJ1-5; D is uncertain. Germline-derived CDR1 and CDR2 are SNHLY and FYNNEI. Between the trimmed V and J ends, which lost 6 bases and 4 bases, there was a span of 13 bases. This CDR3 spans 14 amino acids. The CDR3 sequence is CASRAGMGNQPQHF. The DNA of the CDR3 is TGTGCCAGCAGAGCAGGCATGGGGAATCAGCCCCAGCATTTT.